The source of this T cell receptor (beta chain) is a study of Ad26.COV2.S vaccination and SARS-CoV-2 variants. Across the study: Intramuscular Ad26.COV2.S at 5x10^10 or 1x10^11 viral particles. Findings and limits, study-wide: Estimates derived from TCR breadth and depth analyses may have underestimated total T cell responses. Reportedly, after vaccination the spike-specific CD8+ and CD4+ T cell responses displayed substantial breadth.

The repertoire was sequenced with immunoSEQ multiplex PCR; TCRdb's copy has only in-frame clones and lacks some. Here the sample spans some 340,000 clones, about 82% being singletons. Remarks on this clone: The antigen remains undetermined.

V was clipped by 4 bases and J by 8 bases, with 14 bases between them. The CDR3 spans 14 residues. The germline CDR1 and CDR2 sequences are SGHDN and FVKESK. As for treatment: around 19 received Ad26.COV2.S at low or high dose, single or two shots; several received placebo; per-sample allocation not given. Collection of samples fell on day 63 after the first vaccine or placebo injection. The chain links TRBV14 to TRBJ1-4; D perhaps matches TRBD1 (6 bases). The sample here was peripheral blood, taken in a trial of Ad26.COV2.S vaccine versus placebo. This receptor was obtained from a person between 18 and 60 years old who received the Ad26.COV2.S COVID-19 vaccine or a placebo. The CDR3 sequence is CASSRRGSGEKLFF. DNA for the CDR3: TGTGCCAGCAGCCGGAGGGGGTCAGGGGAAAAACTGTTTTTT.